This T cell receptor (beta chain) was recovered during a study of CD8 T cells in ankylosing spondylitis. Notes on the study in general: Some motif variants were previously reported in reactive arthritis synovial fluid and blood. Seemingly characteristic of ankylosing spondylitis blood was a TCR beta motif consisting of about 8 highly homologous variants.

This clonotype is termed medium-sized (0.01 to 0.1%). Its target is unknown. One entry per CDR3 protein results from TCRdb running MiXCR on the 5' RACE reads. The sample includes approximately 300,000 distinct CDR3 sequences, around 8% of them seen just once. The CDR3 is 15 amino acids. Germline V CDR1 and CDR2: LNHNV, YYDKDF (reference sequence). V lost 1 base to trimming and J lost 4 bases; unmatched junction nucleotides: 6. The TCR comes from a male donor with ankylosing spondylitis. The rearrangement links TRBV15 to TRBJ1-1, with TRBD1 matching over 7 bases. The sequencing input was blood, either unsorted or a sorted T cell fraction (not recorded which). CDR3 region: CATSRAATGSTEAFF. The CDR3 coding sequence is TGTGCCACCAGCAGAGCTGCGACAGGGAGCACTGAAGCTTTCTTT.